Included here is one TCR beta chain sequence, with context. Its antigen is not yet known. Base qualities were left out, and no much larger clone turns up one base away. The source of the sample is a study of cytomegalovirus exposure and HLA in healthy donors (dated by TCRdb to about 2017). In terms of the full investigation: An earlier analysis of about 560 of the donors reported approximately 280 Gb of sequence data and 117 million unique TCR beta sequences obtained from 150 million to 200 million T cells. About 280 gigabases of sequencing data and approximately 92 million unique TCR sequences made up an early release that covered 500 to 650 HLA-typed donors. Genome-wide SNP genotypes for about 65% of the 666 donors were used in a later genetic analysis, which treated that subset as a discovery cohort. On average, over 200,000 unique TCR beta nucleotide sequences were sequenced per donor among 398 genotyped donors of the cohort, with about 17% of those sequences being non-productive. Of the 350 to 400 genotyped donors, approximately 83% fell in the genetic ancestry cluster associated with self-reported Caucasian donors. Several DR-DQ haplotypes were treated as single units for association and clustering because of strong linkage in the cohort. Rather than drawing on any new phenotypic data, the later analysis identified candidate immune exposures from TCR beta sequences and the way those sequences occurred across donors. All discovery cohort repertoires had been generated using a single sequencing platform. The number of donors typed differed by locus, with about 620-630 for A, B, C, DRB1 and DQB1, about 500 for DQA1, 600 to 610 for DPA1, and some 440 for DPB1. Both class I and class II loci were covered by HLA typing, at four-digit resolution. Donor age, sex, ethnicity and CMV serostatus were collected together with the repertoire data. In an earlier analysis of roughly 600 of the donors, high-throughput TCR beta sequencing was used to judge whether each TCR beta V gene segment behaved as functional or pseudogenic. The T cell repertoires of 666 subjects were profiled by immunosequencing and related to cytomegalovirus serostatus. Along with the roughly 670-subject first cohort, a separate validation cohort of over a hundred different subjects was used. To predict cytomegalovirus infection status, the study combined high-throughput TCR immunosequencing, statistical association of individual TCRs with disease status, and machine learning. A later analysis re-examined previously published TCR beta repertoires from hundreds of donors and added high-resolution HLA genotyping to investigate patterns of TCR occurrence. The study aimed to test whether cataloging public T cell receptors could reveal signatures of past pathogen exposure. General findings and caveats noted by the study authors: The sequencing pipeline was judged likely to have produced a cluster of highly shared sequence variants as a technical artifact. In vitro tests confirmed that three of the cytomegalovirus-associated TCR beta chains recognize cytomegalovirus antigens. Linkage disequilibrium might explain the correlated functional status among segregating V segments, but an unknown experimental factor could not be excluded. When HLA alleles, especially DR and DQ, strongly co-occurred, TCR associations were difficult to assign to individual alleles. A later analysis found that HLA-associated TCR beta chains were more clonally expanded and had lower generation probabilities than equally common non-associated chains. This cohort had only TCR beta chains sequenced, and the lack of alpha or paired-chain data limited which features could be detected. CMV serostatus was the only immune exposure information available for the cohort. Specific HLA alleles were associated with 15,000 to 20,000 TCR beta sequences at a false discovery rate of 0.05 in a later analysis. The classifier was reported to diagnose cytomegalovirus status with high specificity and sensitivity in both the original cohort and the validation cohort. A later genetic analysis associated a missense DCLRE1C variant with V-gene and J-gene trimming of TCR beta chains, and an independent cohort replicated the association. The study listed 150 to 200 TCR beta chains as associated with cytomegalovirus. According to a later genetic analysis, donors in an Asian-associated ancestry cluster had fewer N-insertions in productive TCRs than the approximately 670-donor mean. According to a later analysis, TCR association rates differed among HLA loci, with DRB1 alleles showing the most associated TCRs and HLA-C alleles showing the fewest. Because some donors lacked HLA typing at each locus, the association tests relied only on the typed subset. The authors suggested that the approach could potentially be generalized to other disease states and immunological phenotypes. Most TCR sequences were seen in very few donors, while some public TCRs were found in many individuals. Because the 87-base-pair reads could not distinguish some IMGT-functional V segments, including TRBV6-2 and TRBV6-3, those segments were excluded. Roughly uniform sequencing depth across donors was assumed in presence/absence analyses, although this assumption may not hold. Several of the top co-occurrence clusters appeared to be linked to parvovirus B19, influenza, CMV and Epstein-Barr virus, according to a later analysis. A further reported finding was that TCR beta sequences accurately predicted the HLA-A and HLA-B alleles for most subjects in the first cohort. Most CMV-associated TCR beta chains appeared to be HLA-restricted in a later analysis, and the HLA associations seemed to be driven largely by CMV exposure. In an earlier analysis of approximately 590 of the donors, most TCR beta V segments were observed in productive rearrangements about 90% or about 30% of the time, broadly matching IMGT annotations. Because counts were too low, some 16 rarely observed V segments, including chromosome 9 orphons, were excluded from the earlier analysis of fewer than 650 of the donors.

The cohort was made up of 500 to 850 healthy bone marrow donors. All cohort members were sampled while nominally healthy, although unrecorded immune exposures were likely present. The donor tested CMV seronegative and was one of the 352 seronegative cohort members. A peripheral blood sample was provided by each donor, and peripheral blood mononuclear cells were used for TCR beta sequencing. Genomic DNA was extracted from the blood cell samples with the Qiagen DNeasy Blood Extraction Kit. Including cysteine and phenylalanine, the CDR3 has 16 amino acids. Only the CDR3 part of the read is kept: 48 bases, read in frame from the first base. For CDR1 and CDR2, the germline V gene lists SGHVS and FQNEAQ. Trimming removed 5 bases from V and 2 bases from J; the gene matches leave 5 bases unexplained. Libraries were built with the immunoSEQ multiplex PCR assay. For the multiplex PCR, a mixture combining 60 forward primers for TCR Vbeta segments and 13 reverse primers for TCR Jbeta segments was used. The CDR3 region of rearranged TCR beta genes was amplified from genomic DNA by a multiplex PCR assay. The Illumina HiSeq System was used to sequence the amplified TCR beta libraries as 87-base-pair reads. In the paper's pipeline: Across the 640 or so repertoires, a later analysis counted tens of millions of unique TCR beta chains, 9 million to 14 million of which were shared by at least two donors. Raw reads were error-corrected and collapsed into unique sequences by a nearest-neighbor algorithm in which closely related sequences were merged to remove PCR and sequencing errors. V, D and J gene segments were assigned by aligning CDR3 sequences to IMGT reference sequences. For a sequence to be retained, a match of at least six nucleotides was required to both a V gene segment and a J gene segment. Rearrangements were called productive when the CDR3 lacked stop codons and stayed in frame with V and J; all others were non-productive. CDR3 was defined according to IMGT convention as the region running from the second conserved V-encoded cysteine to the conserved J-encoded phenylalanine. The earlier analysis of approximately 500 of the donors excluded sequences that lacked an unambiguous match to a single V gene segment. In an earlier analysis of approximately 500 of the donors, a V segment was called functional when productive rearrangements were above 56.7%, and segregating when the standard deviation between donors exceeded 5%. A statistical classification framework was developed to diagnose cytomegalovirus status using the catalog of TCR beta chain sequences. In a later analysis, TCR nucleotide sequences were compared against IMGT/GENE-DB human TR gene sequences so that V and J genes could be assigned. In a later analysis, CDR3 sequences and most-parsimonious VDJ recombination scenarios were assigned using the TCRdist pipeline. A later analysis defined each TCR beta chain by its CDR3 amino acid sequence plus V-gene family, and excluded reads lacking a unique V-gene family. To address suspected cross-contamination and a sequencing artifact, a later analysis removed under 600 highly shared, low-generation-probability nucleotide sequences. A later analysis calculated a clonal expansion index for each public chain from normalized within-repertoire ranks of inferred template counts. In a later analysis, generation probabilities were computed with a VDJ recombination model fitted to out-of-frame rearrangements, and the resulting probabilities were checked against IGoR. A later analysis scored TCR-TCR, TCR-HLA and TCR-CMV co-occurrence with hypergeometric tests, applying a repertoire-size bias correction to TCR pairs. To estimate false discovery rates, a later analysis permuted the HLA or CMV assignments 20 times. A later analysis grouped co-occurring TCRs with DBSCAN, adding TCRdist sequence similarity when clustering within HLA-allele-positive subsets. For co-occurrence clustering, repertoires with fewer than 30,000 or more than 120,000 public chains were excluded, along with five repertoires with anomalous nucleotide sharing. TCRdb holds this immuneACCESS table with in-frame rearrangements only. Some clones are missing; in checked studies, unresolved V genes explain under half, and the rest has no known cause. That table supplies the V and J calls and clone size; D and trimming were determined from the DNA. Within this sample are 200,000 or so clones, with over 65% of them counted one time only. Jointly, the top ten make up 0.6% to 0.7% of the sample.

The sequence joins TRBV7-8 to TRBJ2-7; 14 central bases correspond to TRBD2. The sequenced sample consisted of PBMCs. This TCR was recovered from a man between 18 and 35 years old in good health and CMV-seronegative. Read as DNA, the sequence is TGTGCCAGCAGCCTGACTAGCGGGAGGGCCCCCTACGAGCAGTACTTC. It translates as CASSLTSGRAPYEQYF.